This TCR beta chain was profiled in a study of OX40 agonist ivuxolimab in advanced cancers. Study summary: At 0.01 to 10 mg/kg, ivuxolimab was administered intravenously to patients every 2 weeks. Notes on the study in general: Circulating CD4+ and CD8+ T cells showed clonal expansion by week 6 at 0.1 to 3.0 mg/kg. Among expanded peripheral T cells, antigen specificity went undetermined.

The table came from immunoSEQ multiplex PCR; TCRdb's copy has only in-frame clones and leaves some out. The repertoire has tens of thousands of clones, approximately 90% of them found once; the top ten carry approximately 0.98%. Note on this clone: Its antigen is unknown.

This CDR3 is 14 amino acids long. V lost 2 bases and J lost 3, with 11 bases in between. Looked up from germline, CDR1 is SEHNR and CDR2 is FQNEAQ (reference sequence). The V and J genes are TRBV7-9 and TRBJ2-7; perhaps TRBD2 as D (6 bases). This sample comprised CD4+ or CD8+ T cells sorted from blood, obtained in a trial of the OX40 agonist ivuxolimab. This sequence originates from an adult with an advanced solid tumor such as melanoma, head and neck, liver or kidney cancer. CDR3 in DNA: TGTGCCAGCAGCTTAACCGGGACTTTCTACGAGCAGTACTTC. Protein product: CASSLTGTFYEQYF.